This T cell receptor beta chain was observed in a study of shared clonotypes between healthy human individuals. The wider study: Contributing individuals were a couple of females and a few males aged 18 to 49. Points from the study as a whole: Few donors restricted represented genetic and exposure-history diversity.

Trimming took off 5 bases at V and 3 bases at J, with 16 bases between the two ends. CDR1 and CDR2 (germline): SGHVS, FQNEAQ. The CDR3 has 15 amino acids. Produced via immunoSEQ multiplex PCR; TCRdb's table is partial and in-frame only. The sample yields 600,000 to 750,000 clones, less than 95% seen once. About this clone itself: Its antigen is still unknown.

Sequenced material: memory CD8+ T cells from PBMCs. Subset indicated: CD45RO+ cells pooled with CCR7-negative TemRA cells. This TCR was recovered from a man aged 18 to 30 in good health. Some clones in this sample may be carry-over from other donors' samples. This rearrangement joins TRBV7-8 to TRBJ2-5; D not resolved. As DNA, the CDR3 is TGTGCCAGCAGCCAACCGAGTCCCGAGGAAGAGACCCAGTACTTC. It is translated as CASSQPSPEEETQYF.